The source of this T cell receptor (beta chain) is a study of shared clonotypes between healthy human individuals. Study at large: Three plates were used per donor for CD4 naive, three for CD4 memory, two for CD8 naive and one for CD8 memory.

The input for sorted-subset replicate PCRs was around 0.2 ug DNA, tens of thousands of T cell genomes. Assay: immunoSEQ multiplex PCR; the TCRdb copy retains only in-frame clones and omits some. The sample contains roughly 1 million clones, approximately 72% of which appear only once. The CDR3 spans 15 residues. Germline V lookup: CDR1 MNHNY, CDR2 SVGAGI (reference sequence). Trimming took 0 bases from V and 5 from J, leaving 13 bases between them. Study-wide results and caveats: It was expected that sequencing depth would affect clonotype sharing among donors.

Remarks on this clone: Its antigen is still unknown. Other DNA sequences of this sample code for an identical CDR3.

Specimen: memory CD4+ T cells sorted from blood. Indicated subset: CD45RA-negative fraction. The V gene is TRBV6-6, the J gene TRBJ2-5; weak D call: TRBD2 (6 bases). This receptor was obtained from a man younger than 30 in good health. The CDR3: CASSYSSGGGETQYF. As DNA, the CDR3 is TGTGCCAGCAGTTACTCTAGCGGAGGCGGGGAGACCCAGTACTTC.